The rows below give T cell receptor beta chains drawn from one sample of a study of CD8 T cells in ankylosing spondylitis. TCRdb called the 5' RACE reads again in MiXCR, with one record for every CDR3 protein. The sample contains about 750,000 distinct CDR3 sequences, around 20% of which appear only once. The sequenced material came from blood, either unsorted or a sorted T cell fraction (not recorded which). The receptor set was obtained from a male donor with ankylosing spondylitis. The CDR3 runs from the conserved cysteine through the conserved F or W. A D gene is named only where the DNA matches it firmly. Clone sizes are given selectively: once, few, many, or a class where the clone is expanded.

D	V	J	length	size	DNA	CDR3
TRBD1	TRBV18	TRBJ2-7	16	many	TGTGCCAGCTCCCCGGGACAGCCTAGTCAATCCTACGAGCAGTACTTC	CASSPGQPSQSYEQYF
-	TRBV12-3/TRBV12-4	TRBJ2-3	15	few	TGTGCCAGCAGCCGGGCCTCGGCTAGCACAGATACGCAGTATTTT	CASSRASASTDTQYF
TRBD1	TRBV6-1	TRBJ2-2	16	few	TGTGCCAGCATCCGATCCGGGACAGCCTTAACCGGGGAGCTGTTTTTT	CASIRSGTALTGELFF
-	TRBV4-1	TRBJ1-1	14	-	TGCGCCAGCAGCCAAGATCCAGAGGACACTGAAGCTTTCTTT	CASSQDPEDTEAFF
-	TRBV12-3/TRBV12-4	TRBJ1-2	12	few	TGTGCCAGCAGCCCACAATTGAATGGCTACACCTTC	CASSPQLNGYTF
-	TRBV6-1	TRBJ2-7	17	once	TGTGCCAGCAGCCTGGGTTCCCCTGGGGTTACTTCCTACGAGCAGTACTTC	CASSLGSPGVTSYEQYF
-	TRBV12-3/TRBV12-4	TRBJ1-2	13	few	TGTGCCAGCAGTTTAGGGGGCAGTTTCGGCTACACCTTC	CASSLGGSFGYTF
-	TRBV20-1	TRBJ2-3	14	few	TGCAGTGCTAGAGCGGGAGACGGCTCAGATACGCAGTATTTT	CSARAGDGSDTQYF
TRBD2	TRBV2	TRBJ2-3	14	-	TGTGCCGGGGGGGACGGCACTAGCACAGATACGCAGTATTTT	CAGGDGTSTDTQYF
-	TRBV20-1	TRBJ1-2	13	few	TGCAGTGCTAGAGATCAGGAATGGGAAGGCTACACCTTC	CSARDQEWEGYTF
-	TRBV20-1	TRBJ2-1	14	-	TGCAGTGCTTATAGGGGCCTCTCCTACAATGAGCAGTTCTTC	CSAYRGLSYNEQFF
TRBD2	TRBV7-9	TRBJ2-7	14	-	TGTGCCAGCAGCCTAGCGGGGGTCGCCTACGAGCAGTACTTC	CASSLAGVAYEQYF
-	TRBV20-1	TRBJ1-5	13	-	TGCAGCGGACGGGCCGATAGCAATCAGCCCCAGCATTTT	CSGRADSNQPQHF
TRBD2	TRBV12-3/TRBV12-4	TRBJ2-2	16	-	TGTGCCAGCAGTCCAGGACTAGCGGGGTGGACCGGGGAGCTGTTTTTT	CASSPGLAGWTGELFF
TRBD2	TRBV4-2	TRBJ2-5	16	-	TGTGCCAGCAGCCCAGGGGTAGCGGGAGTCGGGGAGACCCAGTACTTC	CASSPGVAGVGETQYF
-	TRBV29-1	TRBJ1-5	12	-	TGCAGCGTGGTAGAAAAGAATCAGCCCCAGCATTTT	CSVVEKNQPQHF